A selection of T cell receptor beta chains follows, all from one sample in a study of blood T cell repertoires in COVID-19. Clones were sequenced by immunoSEQ multiplex PCR, and TCRdb holds only the in-frame ones, with some missing. The repertoire includes 50,000 to 65,000 clones, more than 80% of them detected once, and under 20% sits in the top ten. The specimen sequenced was peripheral blood. The source is a human donor in a cohort sampled during active COVID-19. The CDR3 runs from the conserved cysteine through the conserved F or W. The D gene is left open where the match is weak.

d_call	v_call	j_call	cdr3_length	cdr3_aa
.	TRBV27	TRBJ2-1	12	CASSDSRGEQFF
TRBD2	TRBV4-2	TRBJ2-7	20	CASSQETSSPGLAGVYEQYF
.	TRBV30	TRBJ1-2	16	CAWGMLGRGTNYGYTF
TRBD2	TRBV3-1/TRBV3-2	TRBJ2-2	14	CASMAGVNTGELFF
.	TRBV6-4	TRBJ2-2	14	CASSEVLAAGELFF
.	TRBV5-1	TRBJ1-1	13	CASSEQGNTEAFF
.	TRBV18	TRBJ2-4	13	CASSTDTSSIQYF
.	TRBV7-3	TRBJ1-6	13	CASSDGRDSPLHF
.	TRBV30	TRBJ1-4	13	CAWSRGGGEKLFF
.	TRBV9	TRBJ1-2	14	CASSPRTLTYGYTF
TRBD2	TRBV2	TRBJ2-3	15	CANSPGGRATDTQYF
TRBD2	TRBV6-5	TRBJ2-1	16	CASSYSYLAGGREQFF
.	TRBV7-9	TRBJ1-2	13	CASSLVDSYGYTF
.	TRBV12-3/TRBV12-4	TRBJ2-3	13	CASTRDTSDTQYF
.	TRBV5-1	TRBJ1-3	16	CASSPSTVSSGNTIYF
.	TRBV7-8	TRBJ2-3	16	CASSLGGGALTDTQYF
TRBD1	TRBV24-1	TRBJ2-5	15	CATSEGRGIQETQYF
TRBD1	TRBV7-9	TRBJ1-6	15	CASSPTGGHNSPLHF
.	TRBV6-5	TRBJ1-1	15	CASSYSRGAGGPAFF
TRBD1	TRBV10-2	TRBJ2-5	17	CASNPSLGQGVQETQYF
TRBD2	TRBV27	TRBJ2-7	14	CASSPIAGVDEQYF
.	TRBV11-2	TRBJ2-1	14	CASSLIGNYNEQFF
.	TRBV5-5	TRBJ2-7	13	CASSFGFTYEQYF
TRBD1	TRBV7-8	TRBJ2-2	16	CASRITGGTGTGELFF
.	TRBV30	TRBJ1-1	14	CAWSVQGGWAEAFF
TRBD1	TRBV7-3	TRBJ1-1	16	CASSLNPQGARTEAFF
TRBD1	TRBV6-5	TRBJ1-5	15	CASSYSWDREQPQHF
.	TRBV28	TRBJ1-4	15	CASSIGGVSAEKLFF
.	TRBV25-1	TRBJ1-1	13	CASSGTENTEAFF
TRBD2	TRBV5-1	TRBJ2-1	15	CASRLAGGPYNEQFF
TRBD2	TRBV3-1/TRBV3-2	TRBJ2-3	16	CASSPRLAGGKDTQYF
TRBD1	TRBV28	TRBJ1-5	16	CASSPRGGGSNQPQHF
TRBD1	TRBV18	TRBJ2-5	16	CASSPQRQGTEETQYF
TRBD2	TRBV28	TRBJ2-7	15	CASSQTSGFSYEQYF
.	TRBV10-3	TRBJ1-2	14	CAISERTDVYGYTF
.	TRBV5-1	TRBJ2-3	16	CASSLDPTGSTDTQYF
.	TRBV7-8	TRBJ1-1	18	CASSLGWGGMGMNTEAFF
TRBD1	TRBV10-2	TRBJ2-1	14	CASSDGTGTNEQFF
.	TRBV21-1	TRBJ2-3	18	CASSKEGRGNFLVDTQYF
.	TRBV6-5	TRBJ1-5	14	CASRQGSLNQPQHF
.	TRBV11-3	TRBJ2-1	13	CASSLGEYNEQFF
TRBD1	TRBV11-2	TRBJ1-1	14	CASSFDRVVTEAFF
TRBD1	TRBV27	TRBJ2-7	15	CASSFLGQGSYEQYF
TRBD2	TRBV25-1	TRBJ2-1	17	CASSGLLAGHLYNEQFF
.	TRBV12-5	TRBJ1-5	16	CASGTSGFLSNQPQHF
.	TRBV19	TRBJ1-1	13	CASSILRNTEAFF